The 22 T cell receptor beta chains below come from one sample, sequenced in a study of blood T cell repertoires in COVID-19. Sequenced by immunoSEQ multiplex PCR; TCRdb stores in-frame clones only, minus some. The sample includes about 270,000 clones, 88% of them seen just once. Material for sequencing was PBMCs or T cells enriched from blood (not recorded which). The receptors originated from a woman in her sixties in a cohort exposed to, infected with or recovered from COVID-19 (not recorded which).

This chain uses TRBV9 with TRBJ2-6; D is unresolved. Germline assignment: CDR1 SGDLS and CDR2 YYNGEE. The V end was cut by 4 bases, the J end by 4 bases, with 18 bases between. This CDR3 has 17 residues. The DNA of the CDR3 is TGTGCCAGCAGCCCCCATCTCCGCGGAGCCGGGGCCAACGTCCTGACTTTC. Amino acids: CASSPHLRGAGANVLTF.

The chain is built from TRBV11-2 and TRBJ2-1; D perhaps matches TRBD2 (6 bases). V was trimmed by 2 bases and J by 12 bases, leaving 17 bases between them. Germline V gene lookup returns CDR1 SGHAT and CDR2 FQNNGV. The CDR3 is 14 residues long. The CDR3 nucleotides read TGTGCCAGCAGCTTACCCCCTTGGCGGGAAGGGCAGTTCTTC. Protein product: CASSLPPWREGQFF.

This chain connects TRBV27 to TRBJ1-6, with 7 bases that match TRBD1. CDR3 length equals 14 residues. Losses at the gene ends were 7 bases for V and 4 bases for J; bases not matched to a gene: 4. Germline-derived CDR1 and CDR2 are MNHEY and SMNVEV (reference sequence). CDR3 bases: TGTGCCAGCACCACGGGACAGTATAATTCACCCCTCCACTTT. Translating gives CASTTGQYNSPLHF.

The chain joins TRBV11-2 to TRBJ2-7, with 8 bases matching TRBD2. Looked up from germline, CDR1 is SGHAT and CDR2 is FQNNGV. Trimming cost V 5 bases and J 2 bases; bases outside gene matches: 8. The CDR3 sequence is 15 residues long. CDR3 coding DNA: TGTGCCAGCAGCCCGGGGACTAGTGGCACCTACGAGCAGTACTTC. Residues: CASSPGTSGTYEQYF.

V usage is TRBV6-1 and J usage is TRBJ1-5; D remains ambiguous. The CDR3 contains 16 residues. V gave up 1 base and J gave up 1 base, with 11 bases separating them. Germline CDR1 is MNHNS and CDR2 is SASEGT. The CDR3 coding sequence is TGTGCCAGCAGTGAAGGGTCGCGTCTAAGCAATCAGCCCCAGCATTTT. Translating gives CASSEGSRLSNQPQHF.

The chain carries TRBV13 and TRBJ1-4; 8 nucleotides align to TRBD1. V was clipped by 5 bases and J by 8 bases; unmatched bases: 7. The germline CDR1 and CDR2 sequences are PRHDT and FYEKMQ (reference sequence). This CDR3 is built from 14 residues. CDR3 protein: CASSLGTGSEKLFF. The CDR3 DNA reads as TGTGCCAGCAGCCTGGGGACAGGTTCGGAAAAACTGTTTTTT.

This chain joins TRBV5-4 and TRBJ2-7, with 9 bases fitting TRBD2. The CDR3 has 14 residues. J gave up 7 bases and V 4 bases, and 9 bases lay outside the gene matches. CDR1 is SGHNT, CDR2 YYREEE, per germline (reference sequence). CDR3 in amino acids: CASSPTSGSLEQYF. The CDR3 DNA follows: TGTGCCAGCAGCCCGACTAGCGGAAGCTTAGAGCAGTACTTC.

The chain combines TRBV28 with TRBJ2-1; 9 positions match TRBD2. J lost 8 bases, V lost 2 bases, and 13 bases had no gene match. CDR3 size: 17 residues. Germline CDR1 is MDHEN and CDR2 is SYDVKM. The CDR3 spells CASSLGKTSGLGDEQFF. Written as DNA, the CDR3 is TGTGCCAGCAGTTTAGGTAAGACTAGCGGACTGGGGGATGAGCAGTTCTTC.

This clone is a singleton in its sample. The chain combines TRBV5-4 with TRBJ2-3; 13 nucleotides agree with TRBD2. The V gene end was trimmed by 7 bases and the J gene end by 0 bases; junction bases not matched to a gene: 2. There are 15 residues in the CDR3. Germline lookup yields CDR1 SGHNT and CDR2 YYREEE (reference sequence). In DNA form, the CDR3 reads TGTGCCAGCGGGACTAGCGGGACAAGCACAGATACGCAGTATTTT. It codes for CASGTSGTSTDTQYF.

In its sample, this clone was seen a few times. The sample has other DNA sequences that encode this CDR3 too. V gene TRBV5-1 combines with J gene TRBJ2-3; perhaps TRBD1 as D (6 bases). In germline, CDR1 is SGHRS, CDR2 YFSETQ. This CDR3 region has 14 residues. Trimming took off 2 bases at V and 4 bases at J, with 11 bases between the two ends. DNA for the CDR3: TGCGCCAGCAGCTTCGGGGCAGGGGCAGATACGCAGTATTTT. This encodes CASSFGAGADTQYF.

This sequence joins TRBV5-6 and TRBJ2-3; TRBD2 aligns across 9 bases. V lost 4 bases, J lost 2 bases, and 2 bases stayed unmatched. Per germline, CDR1 SGHDT and CDR2 YYEEEE. The CDR3 spans 14 residues. DNA of the CDR3: TGTGCCAGCAGCATGGGACTAGCCACAGATACGCAGTATTTT. Residues: CASSMGLATDTQYF.

The table lists this clone with a count of one. This chain links TRBV5-1 with TRBJ2-1; 14 nucleotides line up with TRBD2. V dropped 4 bases and J dropped 10; count of bases not matched to a gene: 13. CDR1 is SGHRS and CDR2 is YFSETQ in the germline V gene. The length of the CDR3 is 17 residues. CDR3 DNA: TGCGCCAGCAGCCCGGGGACTAGCGGGAGAATTATTGTGGAGCAGTTCTTC. Its translation is CASSPGTSGRIIVEQFF.

J is TRBJ1-2 and V is TRBV18; the match to TRBD1 covers 9 bases. Germline V gives CDR1 KGHSH, CDR2 LQKENI. The CDR3 is made up of 15 amino acids. The ends lost 3 bases at V and 2 bases at J; junction bases unmatched: 4. CDR3 nucleotide sequence: TGTGCCAGCTCACCGGACAGGGGAGGGAACTATGGCTACACCTTC. Translation gives CASSPDRGGNYGYTF.

The chain joins TRBV5-4 to TRBJ1-2; TRBD1 matches 8 bases. Per the germline V gene, CDR1 is SGHNT and CDR2 is YYREEE (reference sequence). The length of the CDR3 is 15 residues. J was trimmed by 4 bases and V by 0 bases; bases with no gene match: 5. The CDR3 loop reads CASSLAGGRGYGYTF. CDR3 bases: TGTGCCAGCAGCTTGGCAGGGGGCAGGGGCTATGGCTACACCTTC.

This clone has more than one count but fewer than ten. V is TRBV20-1 and J is TRBJ2-5, with D possibly matching TRBD2 (5 bases). The ends were cut back, 3 bases at V and 5 bases at J, with 7 bases in the middle. Per germline, CDR1 DFQATT and CDR2 SNEGSKA (reference sequence). The CDR3 runs 11 residues. CDR3 DNA sequence: TGCAGTGCTAGCGCGGGCGAGACCCAGTACTTC. Residues: CSASAGETQYF.

The chain has TRBV5-1 and TRBJ1-6; a weak D match, TRBD1 (6 bases). Trimming took off 1 base at V and 7 bases at J, with 15 bases between the two ends. Germline assignment: CDR1 SGHRS and CDR2 YFSETQ. The CDR3 has 16 residues. As DNA, the CDR3 is TGCGCCAGCAGCTTGCGAGCGGGGGCCCTAAATTCACCCCTCCACTTT. This sequence encodes CASSLRAGALNSPLHF.

The DNA of the CDR3 is TGTGCCAGCAGCCAGTATCGCACAGATACGCAGTATTTT. Translating gives CASSQYRTDTQYF. The chain has TRBV11-2 and TRBJ2-3; D gene ambiguous. CDR3 size: 13 residues. V gave up 5 bases and J gave up 1 base, with 7 bases separating them. CDR1 and CDR2 (germline): SGHAT, FQNNGV. The entire variable domain, with the rest obtained from reference TRBV11-2 and TRBJ2-3, is as follows: EAGVAQSPRYKIIEKRQSVAFWCNPISGHATLYWYQQILGQGPKLLIQFQNNGVVDDSQLPKDRFSAERLKGVDSTLKIQPAKLEDSAVYLCASSQYRTDTQYFGPGTRLTVL.

The rearrangement links TRBV10-3 to TRBJ2-1, with TRBD2 matching 8 bases. The germline CDR1 and CDR2 sequences are ENHRY and SYGVKD. Trimming removed 2 bases from V and 6 bases from J; junction bases left unmatched: 9. The CDR3 contains 16 residues. The CDR3 loop reads CAISEPSAGVGNEQFF. The CDR3 DNA reads as TGTGCCATCAGTGAGCCATCAGCGGGAGTAGGCAATGAGCAGTTCTTC.

The gene calls are TRBV11-3 and TRBJ2-3; TRBD1 aligns across 10 bases. J was trimmed by 14 bases and V by 0 bases; bases with no gene match: 5. Germline assignment: CDR1 SGHNT and CDR2 YENEEA. The CDR3 totals 13 residues. In DNA, the CDR3 is TGTGCCAGCAGCTTAGAGGGACAGGGGATCTTGTATTTT. This encodes CASSLEGQGILYF.

V is TRBV7-2 and J is TRBJ1-1, with D hard to call. Germline-derived CDR1 and CDR2 are SGHTA and FQGNSA. Deletions cut 2 bases from V and 4 bases from J, with 14 bases between. The CDR3 contains 15 residues. This CDR3 is CASSLMGSLGTEAFF. The CDR3 DNA sequence: TGTGCCAGCAGCTTAATGGGGAGCTTGGGCACTGAAGCTTTCTTT.

This clone turned up a few times. The rearrangement uses TRBV16 and TRBJ2-2, with D perhaps matching TRBD1 (5 bases). The CDR3 loop spans 14 amino acids. V was shortened by 3 bases and J by 3 bases, with 8 bases between the two germline ends. Germline V gene lookup returns CDR1 KGHSY and CDR2 FQNENV. CDR3 coding DNA: TGTGCCAGCAGCCACAGGGCGGACACCGGGGAGCTGTTTTTT. Amino acid sequence: CASSHRADTGELFF.

The chain recombines TRBV6-5 with TRBJ1-1; D is uncertain. The germline gives CDR1 MNHEY, CDR2 SVGAGI. The V end lost 3 bases, the J end lost 1 base, and 12 bases lay between the germline ends. The CDR3 loop spans 15 amino acids. In DNA form, the CDR3 reads TGTGCCAGCAGTTATTTGTACAGTCAGAACACTGAAGCTTTCTTT. Translation gives CASSYLYSQNTEAFF.